This TCR beta chain was sequenced during a study of T cells after somatic rescue of genetic block. Libraries were prepared by immunoSEQ multiplex PCR; TCRdb keeps only in-frame clonotypes and omits some of them. The sample records tens of thousands of clones, 90% being singletons. The CDR3 is made up of 12 amino acids. The V and J ends lost 0 bases and 4 bases respectively, with 2 bases between them. Germline loops: CDR1 MNHNY, CDR2 SVGAGI (reference sequence). The chain joins TRBV6-6 to TRBJ2-3; D is unclear. The sequenced sample consisted of peripheral blood mononuclear cells (PBMCs). The TCR sequence derives from a woman under 30. CDR3 DNA: TGTGCCAGCAGTTACTCGTCAGATACGCAGTATTTT. It yields the protein CASSYSSDTQYF.